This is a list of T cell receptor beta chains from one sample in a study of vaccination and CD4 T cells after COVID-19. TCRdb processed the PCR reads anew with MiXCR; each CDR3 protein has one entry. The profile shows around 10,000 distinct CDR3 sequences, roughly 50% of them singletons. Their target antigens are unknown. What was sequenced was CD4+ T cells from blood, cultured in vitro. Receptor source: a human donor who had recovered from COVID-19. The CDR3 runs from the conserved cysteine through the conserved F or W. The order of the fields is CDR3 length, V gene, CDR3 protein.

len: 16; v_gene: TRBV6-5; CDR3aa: CASSYRVVDRPYEQYF
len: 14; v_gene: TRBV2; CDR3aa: CASSLQEQGTEAFF
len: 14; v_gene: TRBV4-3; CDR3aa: CASSQGLASYEQYF
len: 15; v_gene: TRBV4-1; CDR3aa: CASSLDSGSGNTIYF
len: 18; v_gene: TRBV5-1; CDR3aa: CASMEGTGLRSYNSPLHF
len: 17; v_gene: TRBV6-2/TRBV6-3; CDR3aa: CASSPSRTGRLTGELFF
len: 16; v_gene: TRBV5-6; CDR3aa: CASSLARTGAAYEQYF
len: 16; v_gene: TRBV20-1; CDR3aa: CSAHPGTSGSTDTQYF
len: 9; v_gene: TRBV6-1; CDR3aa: CASGDEAFF
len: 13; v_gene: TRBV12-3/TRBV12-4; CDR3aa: CASRPGGLDTQYF
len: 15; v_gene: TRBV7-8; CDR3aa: CASRPGTGAGETQYF
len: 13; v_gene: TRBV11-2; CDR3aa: CASSYRADTEAFF
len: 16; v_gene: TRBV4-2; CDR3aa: CASSQEAGNSNQPQHF
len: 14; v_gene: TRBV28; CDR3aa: CASSFGGRAETQYF
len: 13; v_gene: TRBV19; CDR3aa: CASSMKGGETQYF
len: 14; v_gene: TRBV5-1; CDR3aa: CASRGSLSTHEQFF
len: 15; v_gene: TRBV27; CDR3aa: CASSLAAGVGDEQFF
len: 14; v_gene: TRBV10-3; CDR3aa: CAIRAGDMNTEAFF
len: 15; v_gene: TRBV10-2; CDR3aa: CASTRAVGWNNEQFF
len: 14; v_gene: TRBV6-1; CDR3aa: CASSRAGVKDTQYF
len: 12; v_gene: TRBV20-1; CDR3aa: CSALDRNQPQHF
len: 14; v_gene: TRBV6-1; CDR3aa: CASGTGGGNQPQHF
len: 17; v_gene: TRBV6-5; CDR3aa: CASSYSWPGSVGGELFF
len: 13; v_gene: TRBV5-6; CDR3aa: CASSLNRAYEQYF
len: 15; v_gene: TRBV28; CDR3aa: CASSTGATLGETQYF
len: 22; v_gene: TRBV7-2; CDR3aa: CASSLTDRGGSQRITFTDTQYF
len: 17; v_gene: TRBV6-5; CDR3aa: CASSSLLIWTEDNEQFF
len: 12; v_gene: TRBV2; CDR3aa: CASNVGMGGYTF
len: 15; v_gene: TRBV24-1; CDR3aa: CATSDTRGGGTEAFF
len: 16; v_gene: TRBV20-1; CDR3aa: CSARDHGQGGLDGYTF
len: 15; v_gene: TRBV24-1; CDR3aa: CATSWGGQPTDTQYF
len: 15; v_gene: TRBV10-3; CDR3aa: CAISAGLAGGPEQYF
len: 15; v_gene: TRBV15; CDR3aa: CATSGDRQGLDTQYF
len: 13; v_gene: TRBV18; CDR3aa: CASSQDSYNEQFF
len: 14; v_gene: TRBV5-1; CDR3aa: CASSLAQIDTEAFF
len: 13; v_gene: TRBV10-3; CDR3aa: CAIGKDDGEKLFF
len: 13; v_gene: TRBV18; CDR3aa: CASSPTVQETQYF
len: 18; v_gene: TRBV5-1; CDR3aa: CASSLDRTGVVGTDTQYF
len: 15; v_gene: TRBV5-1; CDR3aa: CASSSGTGTSYEQYF
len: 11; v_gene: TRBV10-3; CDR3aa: CATSGANVLTF
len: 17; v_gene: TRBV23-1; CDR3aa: CASSPLRQVGVGTEAFF
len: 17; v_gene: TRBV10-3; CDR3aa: CAISPGGETGYNSPLHF